The 26 T cell receptor beta chains below come from one sample, sequenced in a study of T cell responses to AZD1222 COVID-19 vaccine. Clones were read by immunoSEQ multiplex PCR, and TCRdb kept only the in-frame ones, dropping some. The sample records around 130,000 clones, about 91% being singletons. The specimen comprised peripheral blood, sampled 28 days after the second AZD1222 dose. The receptor source for this set is an adult who received the AZD1222 COVID-19 vaccine.

The J gene is TRBJ2-3, the V gene TRBV7-3; D call uncertain. Germline V lookup: CDR1 SGHTA, CDR2 FQGTGA. The germline V and J ends were trimmed by 1 base and 2 bases, with 7 bases remaining between them. CDR3 length equals 14 residues. In nucleotides, the CDR3 is TGTGCCAGCAGCTTAAATTACAACACAGATACGCAGTATTTT. Translating it yields CASSLNYNTDTQYF. The full variable domain, with the rest looked up from reference TRBV7-3 and TRBJ2-3, is GAGVSQTPSNKVTEKGKYVELRCDPISGHTALYWYRQSLGQGPEFLIYFQGTGAADDSGLPNDRFFAVRPEGSVSTLKIQRTERGDSAVYLCASSLNYNTDTQYFGPGTRLTVL.

This chain uses TRBV19 with TRBJ1-4, with D uncertain. CDR3 length equals 12 residues. The germline gives CDR1 LNHDA, CDR2 SQIVND (reference sequence). The ends were cut back, 10 bases at V and 5 bases at J, with 11 bases in the middle. This chain's CDR3 is CATSSLNEKLFF. CDR3 nucleotide sequence: TGTGCCACCTCCAGCTTGAATGAAAAACTGTTTTTT. Drawing the rest from reference TRBV19 and TRBJ1-4, the complete variable domain is DGGITQSPKYLFRKEGQNVTLSCEQNLNHDAMYWYRQDPGQGLRLIYYSQIVNDFQKGDIAEGYSVSREKKESFPLTVTSAQKNPTAFYLCATSSLNEKLFFGSGTQLSVL.

This sequence joins TRBV4-1 and TRBJ1-4, with a weak D call TRBD1 (5 bases). This CDR3 contains 16 residues. CDR1 and CDR2 (germline): MGHRA, YSYEKL. The ends were cut back, 4 bases at V and 5 bases at J, with 17 bases in the middle. This CDR3 is CASSLAGQGLNEKLFF. In DNA form, the CDR3 reads TGCGCCAGCAGCCTTGCAGGGCAGGGCCTCAATGAAAAACTGTTTTTT.

The chain combines TRBV6-1 with TRBJ1-6; a weak D match, TRBD1 (5 bases). CDR3 length equals 15 residues. The V end lost 2 bases, the J end lost 7 bases, and 12 bases lay between the germline ends. Looked up from germline, CDR1 is MNHNS and CDR2 is SASEGT. The CDR3 protein is CASSEYGTENSPLHF. CDR3 coding DNA: TGTGCCAGCAGTGAATACGGGACGGAGAATTCACCCCTCCACTTT.

J is TRBJ1-6 and V is TRBV18; 10 bases map to TRBD1. The V and J ends lost 3 bases and 5 bases, in that order; junction bases with no gene match: 1. Germline V gene data show CDR1 as KGHSH and CDR2 as LQKENI. The CDR3 spans 15 residues. The chain's CDR3 is CASSPGTGDNSPLHF. The CDR3 DNA follows: TGTGCCAGCTCACCGGGGACAGGGGATAATTCACCCCTCCACTTT. The whole variable domain, filled in from reference TRBV18 and TRBJ1-6, reads NAGVMQNPRHLVRRRGQEARLRCSPMKGHSHVYWYRQLPEEGLKFMVYLQKENIIDESGMPKERFSAEFPKEGPSILRIQQVVRGDSAAYFCASSPGTGDNSPLHFGNGTRLTVT.

The chain links TRBV4-1 to TRBJ2-7; D gene ambiguous. The CDR3 spans 16 residues. V lost 4 bases and J 1 base, leaving 17 bases between the germline ends. CDR1 is MGHRA, CDR2 YSYEKL, per germline. Here the CDR3 reads CASSLTTDTRSYEQYV. CDR3 nucleotide sequence: TGCGCCAGCAGCCTTACAACAGACACCAGGTCCTACGAGCAGTACGTC.

This sequence joins TRBV11-2 and TRBJ1-1; the D gene is possibly TRBD1 (5 bases). CDR3 length: 12 residues. The V gene lost 1 base and the J gene lost 14 bases, with 14 bases spanning the gap. The germline CDR1 and CDR2 sequences are SGHAT and FQNNGV. CDR3 sequence reads: CASSLVDTGSFF. The CDR3 DNA reads as TGTGCCAGCAGCTTAGTAGATACAGGCAGCTTCTTT.

This clone was seen a few times. Written as DNA, the CDR3 is TGTGCCAGCAGCCCTCCATGGGGCCAGGCTTTTACGTTCTCTGGAAACACCATATATTTT. The encoded protein is CASSPPWGQAFTFSGNTIYF. The chain links TRBV3-1 (or the pseudogene TRBV3-2) to TRBJ1-3, with a weak D call TRBD1 (5 bases). The CDR3 length is 20 residues. V shed 4 bases and J shed 0 bases, with 25 bases lying between them. Per the germline V gene, CDR1 is LGHDT and CDR2 is YNNKEL (reference sequence).

On this clone: The same CDR3 also results from other DNA sequences found in this sample. CDR3 DNA sequence: TGTGCCTGGAGTGTAAGGAGCAATCAGCCCCAGCATTTT. Amino acids: CAWSVRSNQPQHF. The V call is TRBV30, the J call TRBJ1-5; D call uncertain. This CDR3 comprises 13 residues. Trimming shortened V by 0 bases and J by 1 base, and 4 bases separated the two germline ends. Germline assignment: CDR1 GTSNPN and CDR2 SVGIG (reference sequence). Full variable domain (remainder filled in from reference TRBV30 and TRBJ1-5): SQTIHQWPATLVQPVGSPLSLECTVEGTSNPNLYWYRQAAGRGLQLLFYSVGIGQISSEVPQNLSASRPQDRQFILSSKKLLLSDSGFYLCAWSVRSNQPQHFGDGTRLSIL.

This clone was seen only once. The chain carries TRBV7-9 and TRBJ1-4; the D is unclear. With 1 base removed from V and 3 bases from J, the gap between germline ends came to 12 bases. CDR1 is SEHNR and CDR2 is FQNEAQ in the germline V gene (reference sequence). There are 16 residues in the CDR3. CDR3 sequence (DNA): TGTGCCAGCAGCTTAGGAGGCGGATGGGCTAATGAAAAACTGTTTTTT. It translates to CASSLGGGWANEKLFF.

This clone appeared a few times. The CDR3 coding sequence is TGTGCCAGTAGCCCCCAACGGGACAGTCCAGGCTACACCTTC. Translating gives CASSPQRDSPGYTF. This sequence joins TRBV19 and TRBJ1-2; 7 bases agree with TRBD1. CDR1 and CDR2 from the germline V gene are LNHDA and SQIVND (reference sequence). The CDR3 has 14 residues. Trimming at V came to 6 bases and at J to 8 bases, leaving 12 bases not matched to a gene.

This chain joins TRBV6-1 and TRBJ2-7; D is possibly TRBD2 (6 bases). The CDR3 is 16 residues long. Germline CDR1 reads MNHNS; CDR2 reads SASEGT. Trimming left V 2 bases short and J 3 bases short, with 17 bases between. CDR3 in amino acids: CASSEWALNGGYEQYF. The CDR3 coding sequence is TGTGCCAGCAGTGAATGGGCACTAAACGGGGGCTACGAGCAGTACTTC.

V gene TRBV5-6 combines with J gene TRBJ1-2; D uncertain. Germline V gives CDR1 SGHDT, CDR2 YYEEEE. CDR3 length: 13 residues. V was shortened by 0 bases and J by 6 bases, with 9 bases between the two germline ends. CDR3: CASSLGYGDGYTF. The CDR3 DNA follows: TGTGCCAGCAGCTTGGGATATGGGGATGGCTACACCTTC.

The chain employs TRBV3-1 (or the pseudogene TRBV3-2) and TRBJ2-3; TRBD2 aligns across 7 bases. The germline V gene has CDR1 LGHDT and CDR2 YNNKEL (reference sequence). There are 16 residues in the CDR3. V was clipped by 0 bases and J by 2 bases; unmatched bases: 5. For the CDR3, the DNA is TGTGCCAGCAGCCAAGATTATCTAGCGGCCACAGATACGCAGTATTTT. It is translated as CASSQDYLAATDTQYF.

The chain recombines TRBV7-3 with TRBJ2-3; D may be TRBD1 or TRBD2 (5 bases each). V was cut by 6 bases and J by 9 bases, with 16 bases left in between. In germline, CDR1 is SGHTA, CDR2 FQGTGA. The CDR3 extends over 13 amino acids. The CDR3 bases are TGTGCCAGCAGGCAAGGGCCAAGGGACACGCAGTATTTT. This sequence encodes CASRQGPRDTQYF.

The J gene is TRBJ2-1, the V gene TRBV29-1, with D hard to call. The germline CDR1 and CDR2 sequences are SQVTM and ANQGSEA. V dropped 4 bases and J dropped 4 bases, with 5 bases sitting between them. The CDR3 covers 11 residues. The CDR3 DNA follows: TGCAGCGTTGGCAGGTACAATGAGCAGTTCTTC. Its translation: CSVGRYNEQFF.

The chain employs TRBV10-3 and TRBJ2-7; the match to TRBD2 covers 13 bases. V shed 6 bases and J 9 bases; nucleotides not matched to a gene: 11. The CDR3 length is 15 residues. The V gene's germline CDR1 is ENHRY and CDR2 SYGVKD. The CDR3, as DNA: TGTGCCATCAGCCAGCTTACTAGCGGGGGGGCTAGGCAGTACTTC. Its translation: CAISQLTSGGARQYF.

This clone was recorded once. CDR3 amino acids: CASSFAGVNEQFF. CDR3 nucleotide sequence: TGTGCCAGCAGCTTCGCGGGAGTTAATGAGCAGTTCTTC. This chain uses TRBV7-2 with TRBJ2-1, with 7 bases matching TRBD2. Germline V gene sequence: CDR1 SGHTA, CDR2 FQGNSA. J gave up 7 bases and V 3 bases, and 3 bases lay outside the gene matches. The length of the CDR3 is 13 residues.

V gene TRBV4-3 combines with J gene TRBJ1-2; D is undetermined. V was cut by 0 bases and J by 4 bases, with 6 bases left in between. The CDR3 extends over 13 amino acids. Germline V lookup: CDR1 LGHNA, CDR2 YSLEER. The CDR3 loop reads CASSQDGLYGYTF. DNA of the CDR3: TGCGCCAGCAGCCAAGATGGGCTCTATGGCTACACCTTC.

The CDR3 region has the DNA TGTGCCAGTATGACAGGGGACACAGATACGCAGTATTTT. It is translated as CASMTGDTDTQYF. The chain has TRBV19 and TRBJ2-3, with 8 bases lining up with TRBD1. The CDR3 has 13 amino acids. Germline V gene data show CDR1 as LNHDA and CDR2 as SQIVND (reference sequence). The J segment lost 2 bases and the V segment lost 7 bases, leaving 2 bases of the junction unmatched.

The chain employs TRBV20-1 and TRBJ1-5; D gene uncertain. Between the trimmed V and J ends, which lost 3 bases and 0 bases, there was a span of 12 bases. The CDR3 length is 15 residues. CDR1 is DFQATT and CDR2 is SNEGSKA in the germline V gene (reference sequence). The CDR3 loop reads CSASSGGYSNQPQHF. The CDR3, as DNA: TGCAGTGCTAGTTCGGGAGGCTATAGCAATCAGCCCCAGCATTTT.

V gene TRBV2 combines with J gene TRBJ2-7; D perhaps matches TRBD1 (7 bases). Germline CDR1 reads SNHLY; CDR2 reads FYNNEI. The CDR3 runs 12 residues. The CDR3 nucleotides are TGTGCCAGCAGTGAACTCAGGGGGGAGCACCACGTC. Its translation is CASSELRGEHHV.

The rearrangement joins TRBV7-3 to TRBJ2-1, with TRBD2 identical over 11 bases. The J segment lost 9 bases and the V segment lost 2 bases, leaving 6 bases of the junction unmatched. Germline V gene lookup returns CDR1 SGHTA and CDR2 FQGTGA. This CDR3 has 15 residues. The CDR3 spells CASSLGGLAGAEQFF. The CDR3 DNA reads as TGTGCCAGCAGCTTAGGAGGACTAGCGGGTGCTGAGCAGTTCTTC.

The V and J genes are TRBV10-3 and TRBJ2-7, with 8 bases identical to TRBD1. After removal of 5 bases from V and 4 bases from J, the junction contained 1 base not matched to a gene. The CDR3 is 12 residues long. CDR1 and CDR2 from the germline V gene are ENHRY and SYGVKD. CDR3 sequence: CAISRQGYEQYV. For the CDR3, the DNA is TGTGCCATCAGTCGACAGGGGTACGAGCAGTACGTC.

V and J are TRBV7-2 and TRBJ1-4; the D is unclear. The CDR3 spans 14 residues. V lost 5 bases and J 8 bases, leaving 15 bases between the germline ends. Germline V gene lookup returns CDR1 SGHTA and CDR2 FQGNSA. The CDR3 nucleotides read TGTGCCAGCAGCCAAAACGGACCGGGGGAAAAACTGTTTTTT. Amino acids: CASSQNGPGEKLFF.

The V gene is TRBV7-2, the J gene TRBJ1-1; TRBD1 is a possible D gene (5 bases). CDR1 is SGHTA and CDR2 is FQGNSA in the germline V gene. This CDR3 has 14 residues. Trimming stripped 5 bases from V and 1 base from J, with 11 bases between. The CDR3 region is CASSLGTANTEAFF. CDR3 bases: TGTGCCAGCAGCCTCGGGACGGCGAACACTGAAGCTTTCTTT.